This entry lists 19 T cell receptor beta chains sequenced from one sample in a study of T cell repertoires in cytomegalovirus infection. TCRdb re-derived calls from the reads in MiXCR, one entry per CDR3 protein. The sample lists some 800,000 distinct CDR3 sequences, approximately 32% occurring once. These TCRs' antigens remain unknown. Sequencing was performed on cultured CD8+ T cells from PBMCs, taken from culture after CMV antigen stimulation. The receptor source for this set is a human donor in good health (CMV status not recorded). Some clones in this sample may be carry-over from other donors' samples.

The chain joins TRBV7-2 to TRBJ2-3; 11 nucleotides agree with TRBD2. The CDR3 runs 17 residues. V trimming: 5 bases; J trimming: 1 base; junction bases outside the gene matches: 8. CDR1 is SGHTA, CDR2 FQGNSA, per germline. In nucleotides, the CDR3 is TGTGCCAGCAGCCAACTAGCGGGGGTCCTACGCACAGATACGCAGTATTTT. This gives the protein CASSQLAGVLRTDTQYF.

V usage is TRBV15 and J usage is TRBJ1-1; tentative D call: TRBD1 (5 bases). The V gene lost 5 bases and the J gene lost 1 base, with 11 bases spanning the gap. Germline loops: CDR1 LNHNV, CDR2 YYDKDF (reference sequence). CDR3 length: 14 residues. CDR3 bases: TGTGCCACCAGCTCCGCCAGGGCGAACACTGAAGCTTTCTTT. It yields the protein CATSSARANTEAFF.

The genes are TRBV27 and TRBJ1-4; maybe TRBD1 (6 bases). The CDR3 is 12 residues long. In germline, CDR1 is MNHEY, CDR2 SMNVEV (reference sequence). The V end lost 10 bases, the J end lost 8 bases, and 14 bases lay between the germline ends. The CDR3 DNA reads TGTGCCACCTGGGGGGGCGGGGAAAAACTGTTTTTT. This translates into CATWGGGEKLFF.

At least ten counts were recorded for this clonotype. The chain employs TRBV7-8 and TRBJ1-2, with 8 bases matching TRBD1. The CDR3 is 14 residues long. CDR1 and CDR2 from the germline V gene are SGHVS and FQNEAQ. Trimming cost V 0 bases and J 4 bases; bases outside gene matches: 1. The chain's CDR3 is CASSLAQGAYGYTF. CDR3 DNA: TGTGCCAGCAGCTTAGCGCAGGGGGCCTATGGCTACACCTTC.

This rearrangement joins TRBV4-1 to TRBJ2-1, with D perhaps TRBD2 (5 bases). V was clipped by 3 bases and J by 8 bases, with 11 bases between them. The CDR3 is 13 residues long. CDR1 and CDR2 from the germline V gene are MGHRA and YSYEKL. CDR3 sequence reads: CASSQARGHEQFF. CDR3 sequence (DNA): TGCGCCAGCAGCCAGGCCCGCGGGCATGAGCAGTTCTTC.

This clonotype was picked up one time. The CDR3 here is CASSLGAGIFNYGYTF. CDR3 nucleotides: TGTGCCAGCAGCTTAGGGGCGGGGATCTTTAACTATGGCTACACCTTC. This chain joins TRBV7-6 and TRBJ1-2; D call uncertain. Trimming took off 1 base at V and 1 base at J, with 13 bases between the two ends. CDR1 is SGHVS, CDR2 FNYEAQ, per germline. The CDR3 contains 16 residues.

This chain joins TRBV7-9 and TRBJ2-4, with TRBD1 identical over 8 bases. Germline V gene lookup returns CDR1 SEHNR and CDR2 FQNEAQ (reference sequence). J lost 3 bases, V lost 5 bases, and 15 bases had no gene match. The CDR3 is made up of 18 amino acids. This chain's CDR3 is CASSTQPRQGFGKNIQYF. The CDR3 region has the DNA TGTGCCAGCAGCACACAGCCCAGACAGGGGTTTGGCAAAAACATTCAGTACTTC.

This clonotype was recorded a few times. V gene TRBV5-8 combines with J gene TRBJ1-2; possibly TRBD1 for D (6 bases). Deletions cut 2 bases from V and 6 bases from J, with 17 bases between. The germline gives CDR1 SGHTS, CDR2 YDEGEE. This CDR3 spans 15 amino acids. The CDR3 loop reads CASSLPGASPDGYTF. CDR3 coding DNA: TGTGCCAGCAGCTTACCGGGGGCGAGTCCGGATGGCTACACCTTC. Filled out from reference TRBV5-8 and TRBJ1-2, the complete variable domain reads EAGVTQSPTHLIKTRGQQATLRCSPISGHTSVYWYQQALGLGLQFLLWYDEGEERNRGNFPPRFSGRQFPNYSSELNVNALELEDSALYLCASSLPGASPDGYTFGSGTRLTVV.

This chain joins TRBV10-3 and TRBJ1-3, with 7 nucleotides matching TRBD1. This CDR3 contains 15 residues. V dropped 7 bases and J dropped 1; count of bases not matched to a gene: 7. Germline CDR1 is ENHRY and CDR2 is SYGVKD. The CDR3 DNA follows: TGTGCCATCAAGATAGCGACAGGGTCTGGAAACACCATATATTTT. Protein product: CAIKIATGSGNTIYF.

The gene calls are TRBV7-9 and TRBJ1-5, with D uncertain. The ends were cut back, 1 base at V and 3 bases at J, with 10 bases in the middle. CDR3 length: 15 residues. Germline CDR1 and CDR2: SEHNR and FQNEAQ (reference sequence). CDR3 in DNA: TGTGCCAGCAGCTTAGGGGGAGTGCTCAATCAGCCCCAGCATTTT. Translating gives CASSLGGVLNQPQHF.

The chain combines TRBV9 with TRBJ2-2; D unclear. The V gene lost 2 bases and the J gene lost 0 bases, with 2 bases spanning the gap. Germline V CDR1 and CDR2: SGDLS, YYNGEE. The CDR3 is 13 residues long. The CDR3 region has the DNA TGTGCCAGCAGCGTCTCGAACACCGGGGAGCTGTTTTTT. Residues: CASSVSNTGELFF.

The chain links TRBV6-1 to TRBJ2-1, with 8 bases identical to TRBD2. This CDR3 has 15 amino acids. Germline V gives CDR1 MNHNS, CDR2 SASEGT. V shed 5 bases and J 6 bases; nucleotides not matched to a gene: 9. As DNA, the CDR3 is TGTGCCAGCAGTCCAACTAGCGGAGCTCCCAATGAGCAGTTCTTC. Amino acid sequence: CASSPTSGAPNEQFF.

The rearrangement links TRBV12-3 or TRBV12-4 to TRBJ2-1, with D perhaps matching TRBD1 (5 bases). V was cut by 4 bases and J by 8 bases, with 12 bases left in between. This CDR3 region has 13 residues. Written as DNA, the CDR3 is TGTGCCAGCAGTTCTCCAAGGGGTGATGAGCAGTTCTTC. It is translated as CASSSPRGDEQFF.

This rearrangement joins TRBV7-8 to TRBJ2-2; 8 bases are shared with TRBD2. The junction had 10 bases not matched to a gene; V was cut back by 6 bases and J by 4 bases. The germline gives CDR1 SGHVS, CDR2 FQNEAQ. The CDR3 contains 16 residues. The CDR3 nucleotides are TGTGCCAGCAGTCCCCCCTCGGGGGGGGTCACCGGGGAGCTGTTTTTT. Translated, it gives CASSPPSGGVTGELFF.

The chain recombines TRBV6-1 with TRBJ2-6; no reliable D call. The CDR3 is made up of 16 amino acids. Trimming took off 2 bases at V and 2 bases at J, with 10 bases between the two ends. Germline CDR1 is MNHNS and CDR2 is SASEGT. The CDR3 DNA reads TGTGCCAGCAGTGAATTGGGGTACGCTGGGGCCAACGTCCTGACTTTC. As protein: CASSELGYAGANVLTF.

This clonotype has just a few counts. The J gene is TRBJ2-2, the V gene TRBV6-1; D not certain. The germline V and J ends were trimmed by 1 base and 7 bases, with 7 bases remaining between them. This CDR3 is 13 amino acids long. Germline V gene sequence: CDR1 MNHNS, CDR2 SASEGT. CDR3 in amino acids: CASSEEVGGELFF. In DNA form, the CDR3 reads TGTGCCAGCAGTGAAGAGGTTGGCGGGGAGCTGTTTTTT.

A few counts support this clonotype. This chain uses TRBV7-6 with TRBJ1-5; no clear D gene. Trimming cost V 1 base and J 5 bases, with 9 bases left between them. Germline V gene data show CDR1 as SGHVS and CDR2 as FNYEAQ. The CDR3 loop spans 14 amino acids. The CDR3 region has the DNA TGTGCCAGCAGCTTAGAGTCAGACTATCAGCCCCAGCATTTT. It specifies CASSLESDYQPQHF.

This clonotype was detected a few times. The chain combines TRBV15 with TRBJ2-7; no firm D call. V was clipped by 2 bases and J by 3 bases, with 11 bases between them. The CDR3 runs 14 residues. From germline, CDR1 is LNHNV and CDR2 YYDKDF (reference sequence). The CDR3 loop is CATSRISWDYEQYF. As DNA, the CDR3 is TGTGCCACCAGCAGAATTTCCTGGGACTACGAGCAGTACTTC.

Written as DNA, the CDR3 is TGTGCCAGCAGTTACTCGAGGAAGGGGAATGAGCAGTTCTTC. Translated: CASSYSRKGNEQFF. The V gene is TRBV6-5, the J gene TRBJ2-1, with D possibly being TRBD1 (5 bases). Trimming cost V 0 bases and J 7 bases, with 10 bases left between them. Germline V CDR1 and CDR2: MNHEY, SVGAGI. The CDR3 consists of 14 residues.